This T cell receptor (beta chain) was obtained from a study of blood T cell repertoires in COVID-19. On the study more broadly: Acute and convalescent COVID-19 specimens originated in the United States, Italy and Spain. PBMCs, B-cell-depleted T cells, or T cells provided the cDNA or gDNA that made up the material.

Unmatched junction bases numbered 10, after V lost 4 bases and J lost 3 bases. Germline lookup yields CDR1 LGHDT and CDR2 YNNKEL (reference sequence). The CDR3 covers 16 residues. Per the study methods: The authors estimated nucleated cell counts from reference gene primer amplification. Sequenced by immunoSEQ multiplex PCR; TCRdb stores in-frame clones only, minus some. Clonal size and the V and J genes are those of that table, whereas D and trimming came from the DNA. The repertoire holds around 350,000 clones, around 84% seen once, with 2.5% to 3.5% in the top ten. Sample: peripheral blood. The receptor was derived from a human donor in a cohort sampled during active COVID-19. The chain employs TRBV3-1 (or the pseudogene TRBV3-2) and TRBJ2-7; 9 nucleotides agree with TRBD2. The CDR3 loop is CASSPGLPLAGYEQYF. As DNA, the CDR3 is TGTGCCAGCAGCCCAGGCCTTCCACTAGCGGGCTACGAGCAGTACTTC.